A selection of T cell receptor beta chains follows, all from one sample in a study of CD8+CD57+ T cells in acquired aplastic anemia. One entry per CDR3 protein, called by TCRdb with MiXCR from the reads. The sample has about 180,000 distinct CDR3 sequences; 40% to 55% are singletons. The sequenced sample consisted of sorted CD4+, CD8+, or CD8+CD57+ T cells (not recorded which) from PBMCs. The receptors were sampled from a human donor in good health. The CDR3 runs from the conserved cysteine through the conserved F or W. A D gene is named only where the DNA matches it firmly. The size field is filled for only some rows; it gives once, few, many or a size class.

>TRBD1|NA|14|TRBJ2-3|TRBV29-1
TGCAGCGTTGAAGGACAGGGGGCGCAGGATACGCAGTATTTT
CSVEGQGAQDTQYF
>NA|NA|13|TRBJ2-1|TRBV24-1
TGTGACACCATTTCTGTCACCGGCGATGAGCAGTTCTTC
CDTISVTGDEQFF
>NA|NA|14|TRBJ1-1|TRBV20-1
TGCAGTGCTAGAGATCCCGGGAGCGGCACTGAAGCTTTCTTT
CSARDPGSGTEAFF
>NA|few|13|TRBJ1-6|TRBV18
TGTGCCAGCTCTGGACAGAGTAATTCACCCCTCCACTTT
CASSGQSNSPLHF
>NA|NA|15|TRBJ2-5|TRBV7-9
TGTGCCAGCAGCGGGGGTCTGGGAATGGCAGAGACCCAGTACTTC
CASSGGLGMAETQYF
>NA|many|14|TRBJ1-1|TRBV20-1
TGCAGTGCTCTTTGGCCGGGATCGAACACTGAAGCTTTCTTT
CSALWPGSNTEAFF
>TRBD1|few|14|TRBJ2-7|TRBV2
TGTGCCAGCAATATCCTGGGACAGACCTACGAGCAGTACTTC
CASNILGQTYEQYF
>NA|NA|11|TRBJ2-7|TRBV7-2
TGTGCCAGCAGCTTAATCTACGAGCAGTACTTC
CASSLIYEQYF
>NA|many|14|TRBJ2-2|TRBV6-5
TGTGCCAGCAGGTCGGATTCGAACACCGGGGAGCTGTTTTTT
CASRSDSNTGELFF
>NA|many|13|TRBJ1-2|TRBV12-3/TRBV12-4
TGTGCCAGCAGTTTTCAGGGAACCTATGGCTACACCTTC
CASSFQGTYGYTF
>NA|many|13|TRBJ2-1|TRBV5-6
TGTGCCAGCAGCTTGGAGAGCAGGAGTTTGCAGTTCTTC
CASSLESRSLQFF
>TRBD2|many|14|TRBJ2-7|TRBV20-1
TGCAGTGCTAGAGAGAACGGGAGGACCTACGAGCAGTACTTC
CSARENGRTYEQYF
>TRBD2|NA|13|TRBJ2-7|TRBV2
TGTGCCAGCAAGGGACTAGCGGGGTACGAGCAGTACTTC
CASKGLAGYEQYF
>NA|NA|15|TRBJ1-5|TRBV24-1
TGTGCCACCAGTGAAGGACAGAGCGGGGCTCAGCCCCAGCATTTT
CATSEGQSGAQPQHF
>NA|NA|15|TRBJ2-1|TRBV20-1
TGCAGTGCTTGGACGGGAAGCGGCCCTTGGGATGAGCAGTTCTTC
CSAWTGSGPWDEQFF
>NA|many|12|TRBJ2-7|TRBV18
TGTGCCAGCTCACCGGGGACTTACGAGCAGTACTTC
CASSPGTYEQYF
>NA|NA|13|TRBJ1-1|TRBV7-2
TGTGCCAGCAGCTTAGAAGGTTTCTCTGAAGCTTTCTTT
CASSLEGFSEAFF
>TRBD1|many|16|TRBJ1-2|TRBV20-1
TGCAGTGCTAGAGTTAACCTACAGGGGACTAACTATGGCTACACCTTC
CSARVNLQGTNYGYTF
>NA|few|14|TRBJ1-5|TRBV18
TGTGCCAGCTCACAGGGACACCCAAATCAGCCCCAGCATTTT
CASSQGHPNQPQHF
>NA|NA|11|TRBJ2-7|TRBV7-9
TGTGCCAGCAGTCGGCAGGATAGGCAGTACTTC
CASSRQDRQYF
>NA|NA|15|TRBJ1-1|TRBV7-2
TGTGCCAGCAGCTTAGTAGGCCAGCAGAACACTGAAGCTTTCTTT
CASSLVGQQNTEAFF
>NA|NA|14|TRBJ2-1|TRBV5-6
TGTGCCAGCAGCCTGCTGAAGGGGAACAATGAGCAGTTCTTC
CASSLLKGNNEQFF
>NA|few|13|TRBJ2-7|TRBV24-1
TGTGCCACCTCCCCGGGGCGCTCCTACGAGCAGTACTTC
CATSPGRSYEQYF
>NA|once|13|TRBJ1-2|TRBV6-5
TGTGCCAGCAGTTCCGGGGCCAGGGACGGCTACACCTTC
CASSSGARDGYTF
>NA|many|15|TRBJ1-2|TRBV7-2
TGTGCCAGCAGCTCCCCGGGGGGAAATCCCTATGGCTACACCTTC
CASSSPGGNPYGYTF
>NA|NA|14|TRBJ1-3|TRBV30
TGTGCCTGGACCCAATTCTGGGGGAAAAACACCATATATTTT
CAWTQFWGKNTIYF
>TRBD1|many|15|TRBJ2-7|TRBV20-1
TGCAGTGCTAGACCCGGGGCCCCAGGGGGCAACGAGCAGTACTTC
CSARPGAPGGNEQYF
>NA|many|15|TRBJ1-5|TRBV11-2
TGTGCCAGCAGCCTCGGGGCAGGGCAGGGACAGCCCCAGCATTTT
CASSLGAGQGQPQHF
>TRBD1|many|16|TRBJ2-5|TRBV2
TGTGCCAGCAAGTGGGCAGGGGGCTTGGTCGGCGAGACCCAGTACTTC
CASKWAGGLVGETQYF
>NA|NA|13|TRBJ1-6|TRBV7-3
TGTGCCAGCAGCAGGACCTATAATTCACCCCTCCACTTT
CASSRTYNSPLHF
>TRBD1|NA|14|TRBJ1-2|TRBV19
TGTGCCAGTAGCCGACAGGGGGCAGGCTATGGCTACACCTTC
CASSRQGAGYGYTF
>TRBD2|NA|15|TRBJ2-1|TRBV9
TGTGCCAGCACTCCCGGGGGGGCTGGGTACAATGAGCAGTTCTTC
CASTPGGAGYNEQFF
>NA|NA|15|TRBJ1-2|TRBV28
TGTGCCAGCAGTTTAGAGGTGGAAAAAATCGCTGGCTACACCTTC
CASSLEVEKIAGYTF
>NA|many|12|TRBJ2-3|TRBV14
TGTGCCAGCAGCCAAGTATCAGATACGCAGTATTTT
CASSQVSDTQYF
>NA|NA|17|TRBJ1-6|TRBV15
TGTGCCACCAGCAGGGGGGACACGGGCTCCTATAATTCACCCCTCCACTTT
CATSRGDTGSYNSPLHF
>TRBD1|many|15|TRBJ2-1|TRBV7-2
TGTGCCAGCAGCCAGGACAGGGCGGGCTACAATGAGCAGTTCTTC
CASSQDRAGYNEQFF
>TRBD1|NA|13|TRBJ1-1|TRBV9
TGTGCCAGCAGCCCCCAAGGGGGCTCTGAAGCTTTCTTT
CASSPQGGSEAFF
>NA|few|13|TRBJ1-2|TRBV7-9
TGTGCCAGCAGCTTAGGCCAGGGCTATGGCTACACCTTC
CASSLGQGYGYTF
>TRBD1|NA|15|TRBJ2-2|TRBV6-1
TGTGCCAGCATCACATCCGGGACAGCCACCGGGGAGCTGTTTTTT
CASITSGTATGELFF
>NA|NA|14|TRBJ1-3|TRBV19
TGTGCCAGTACCGACGCAAGCTCTGGAAACACCATATATTTT
CASTDASSGNTIYF
>NA|NA|15|TRBJ2-5|TRBV19
TGTGCCAGTAGTATAGCCTCCAGGGGAAGAGAGACCCAGTACTTC
CASSIASRGRETQYF
>NA|NA|16|TRBJ2-3|TRBV9
TGTGCCAGCAGCGTAGCTTCAGTGGACAGCACAGGTACGCAGTATTTT
CASSVASVDSTGTQYF
>TRBD2|NA|15|TRBJ2-7|TRBV20-1
TGCAGTGCTAGGGAACAGCTAGCGGGAGTAGCCGAGCAGTACTTC
CSAREQLAGVAEQYF
>TRBD1|NA|17|TRBJ1-3|TRBV12-3/TRBV12-4
TGTGCCAGCAGTTTAGCGCTTTTACAGGGGCGTCGAAACACCATATATTTT
CASSLALLQGRRNTIYF
>TRBD2|many|15|TRBJ2-5|TRBV7-7
TGTGCTAGCAGCTTAGCTACTAGCGGGAGAGAGACCCAGTACTTC
CASSLATSGRETQYF
>TRBD1|many|13|TRBJ1-5|TRBV12-3/TRBV12-4
TGTGCCAGCAGAAGACAGGGGCGTCAGCCCCAGCATTTT
CASRRQGRQPQHF
>NA|NA|13|TRBJ2-7|TRBV15
TGTGCCACCAGCGAGGGACTGGCCTACGAGCAGTACTTC
CATSEGLAYEQYF
>NA|NA|13|TRBJ1-1|TRBV10-3
TGTGCCATCAGGCAGGGCGCGGACACTGAAGCTTTCTTT
CAIRQGADTEAFF
>NA|NA|14|TRBJ1-1|TRBV24-1
TGTCCAAGGGAGGAGGGACCCACCGTGACAGAAGCTTTCTTT
CPREEGPTVTEAFF
>NA|many|14|TRBJ1-1|TRBV5-1
TGCGCCAGCAGCCCCGGACAGATGAACACTGAAGCTTTCTTT
CASSPGQMNTEAFF
>NA|NA|11|TRBJ2-6|TRBV7-8
TGTGCCAGCAGGGGGGCCAACGTCCTGTCTTTC
CASRGANVLSF
>NA|NA|14|TRBJ2-7|TRBV7-8
TGTGCCAGCAGCTTTGACAAAGTGCGCTACGAGCAGTACTTC
CASSFDKVRYEQYF
>NA|NA|14|TRBJ1-1|TRBV2
TGTGCCAGCAGCGCGGGACTCCCGAACACTGAAGCTTTCTTT
CASSAGLPNTEAFF